This is a list of T cell receptor beta chains from one sample in a study of CD8+ T cells in alopecia areata. Produced via immunoSEQ multiplex PCR; TCRdb's table is partial and in-frame only. The sample lists 60,000 to 85,000 clones, around 66% occurring once. The sequencing here drew on CD8+ T cells sorted from blood, taken at week 24, from a patient treated with tofacitinib. The source is a human donor with alopecia areata. CDR3s include the opening cysteine and the closing phenylalanine or tryptophan. A D gene is named only where the DNA matches it firmly. The size entry is marked missing in some rows and otherwise reads once, few, many or a size class.

cdr3_length: 17
clone_size: few
d_call: TRBD1
j_call: TRBJ2-5
v_call: TRBV9
cdr3_aa: CASSVGKGQGRQETQYF
cdr3_nt: TGTGCCAGCAGCGTAGGGAAAGGACAGGGGCGCCAAGAGACCCAGTACTTC

cdr3_length: 17
clone_size: .
d_call: .
j_call: TRBJ2-3
v_call: TRBV18
cdr3_aa: CASSPLNRSASTDTQYF
cdr3_nt: TGTGCCAGCTCACCACTTAACAGGTCCGCTAGCACAGATACGCAGTATTTT

cdr3_length: 14
clone_size: .
d_call: TRBD1
j_call: TRBJ2-7
v_call: TRBV27
cdr3_aa: CASTSGTGPYEQYF
cdr3_nt: TGTGCCAGCACCTCCGGGACAGGGCCCTACGAGCAGTACTTC

cdr3_length: 16
clone_size: .
d_call: TRBD1
j_call: TRBJ1-2
v_call: TRBV29-1
cdr3_aa: CSVEVSGQGANYGYTF
cdr3_nt: TGCAGCGTTGAAGTCTCGGGACAGGGGGCTAACTATGGCTACACCTTC

cdr3_length: 14
clone_size: .
d_call: .
j_call: TRBJ2-1
v_call: TRBV6-5
cdr3_aa: CASSWVGGDNEQFF
cdr3_nt: TGTGCCAGCAGTTGGGTCGGGGGAGACAATGAGCAGTTCTTC

cdr3_length: 12
clone_size: .
d_call: .
j_call: TRBJ2-7
v_call: TRBV27
cdr3_aa: CASSLSGYEQYF
cdr3_nt: TGTGCCAGCAGTTTATCAGGGTACGAGCAGTACTTC

cdr3_length: 16
clone_size: .
d_call: .
j_call: TRBJ2-7
v_call: TRBV7-7
cdr3_aa: CASSLGPGTGSYEQYF
cdr3_nt: TGTGCCAGCAGCTTAGGGCCTGGAACGGGCTCCTACGAGCAGTACTTC

cdr3_length: 13
clone_size: .
d_call: .
j_call: TRBJ2-6
v_call: TRBV25-1
cdr3_aa: CATGDSGANVLTF
cdr3_nt: TGTGCCACCGGCGATTCTGGGGCCAACGTCCTGACTTTC

cdr3_length: 11
clone_size: few
d_call: .
j_call: TRBJ2-2
v_call: TRBV6-1
cdr3_aa: CAVQEPGELFF
cdr3_nt: TGTGCCGTGCAGGAGCCCGGGGAGCTGTTTTTT

cdr3_length: 16
clone_size: medium-sized
d_call: TRBD1
j_call: TRBJ2-2
v_call: TRBV4-3
cdr3_aa: CASSQDGTAGSGELFF
cdr3_nt: TGCGCCAGCAGCCAGGATGGGACAGCAGGGTCCGGGGAGCTGTTTTTT

cdr3_length: 13
clone_size: .
d_call: .
j_call: TRBJ2-7
v_call: TRBV7-9
cdr3_aa: CASSLSTAYEQYF
cdr3_nt: TGTGCCAGCAGCTTAAGCACTGCGTACGAGCAGTACTTC

cdr3_length: 16
clone_size: .
d_call: TRBD1
j_call: TRBJ2-7
v_call: TRBV4-1
cdr3_aa: CASSQDGTGVSYEQYF
cdr3_nt: TGCGCCAGCAGCCAAGACGGGACAGGGGTCTCCTACGAGCAGTACTTC

cdr3_length: 14
clone_size: .
d_call: TRBD1
j_call: TRBJ1-2
v_call: TRBV5-1
cdr3_aa: CASSSLTGTDGYTF
cdr3_nt: TGCGCCAGCAGCTCCCTGACAGGGACTGATGGCTACACCTTC

cdr3_length: 14
clone_size: .
d_call: .
j_call: TRBJ2-2
v_call: TRBV7-3
cdr3_aa: CASSLEGFTGELFF
cdr3_nt: TGTGCCAGCAGCTTGGAGGGGTTCACCGGGGAGCTGTTTTTT

cdr3_length: 16
clone_size: .
d_call: .
j_call: TRBJ2-2
v_call: TRBV25-1
cdr3_aa: CASSLTGTRGTGELFF
cdr3_nt: TGTGCCAGCAGTCTTACCGGGACCAGGGGCACCGGGGAGCTGTTTTTT

cdr3_length: 17
clone_size: .
d_call: .
j_call: TRBJ2-2
v_call: TRBV4-1
cdr3_aa: CASSQDWGGQNTGELFF
cdr3_nt: TGCGCCAGCAGCCAAGATTGGGGAGGACAGAACACCGGGGAGCTGTTTTTT

cdr3_length: 17
clone_size: .
d_call: TRBD2
j_call: TRBJ2-1
v_call: TRBV5-6
cdr3_aa: CASSSLEPGLVGNEQFF
cdr3_nt: TGTGCCAGCAGCTCCCTCGAGCCGGGACTAGTAGGCAATGAGCAGTTCTTC

cdr3_length: 16
clone_size: .
d_call: TRBD1
j_call: TRBJ1-5
v_call: TRBV4-2
cdr3_aa: CASSQEATGLYQPQHF
cdr3_nt: TGTGCCAGCAGCCAAGAGGCGACAGGGTTATATCAGCCCCAGCATTTT

cdr3_length: 16
clone_size: medium-sized
d_call: TRBD2
j_call: TRBJ2-7
v_call: TRBV19
cdr3_aa: CASTPTSGGPNLEQYF
cdr3_nt: TGTGCCAGTACCCCAACTAGCGGAGGCCCGAATTTGGAGCAGTACTTC

cdr3_length: 14
clone_size: few
d_call: .
j_call: TRBJ2-3
v_call: TRBV7-8
cdr3_aa: CASSLSANTDTQYF
cdr3_nt: TGTGCCAGCAGCTTGTCAGCTAACACAGATACGCAGTATTTT

cdr3_length: 14
clone_size: .
d_call: .
j_call: TRBJ2-2
v_call: TRBV5-1
cdr3_aa: CASSSGPNTGELFF
cdr3_nt: TGCGCCAGCAGCTCCGGACCTAATACCGGGGAGCTGTTTTTT

cdr3_length: 19
clone_size: .
d_call: TRBD2
j_call: TRBJ2-7
v_call: TRBV5-1
cdr3_aa: CASSLGNLAGGNPSYEQYF
cdr3_nt: TGCGCCAGCAGCTTGGGAAACTTAGCGGGAGGAAACCCCTCCTACGAGCAGTACTTC

cdr3_length: 15
clone_size: .
d_call: .
j_call: TRBJ2-1
v_call: TRBV27
cdr3_aa: CASSLADPSYNEQFF
cdr3_nt: TGTGCCAGCAGTTTAGCGGACCCTTCATACAATGAGCAGTTCTTC

cdr3_length: 16
clone_size: .
d_call: TRBD2
j_call: TRBJ2-1
v_call: TRBV7-2
cdr3_aa: CASSLGTGLAGDEQFF
cdr3_nt: TGTGCCAGCAGCTTAGGGACGGGACTAGCGGGAGATGAGCAGTTCTTC

cdr3_length: 16
clone_size: .
d_call: TRBD2
j_call: TRBJ2-2
v_call: TRBV4-2
cdr3_aa: CASSPTSGGLTGELFF
cdr3_nt: TGTGCCAGCAGCCCGACTAGCGGGGGCCTCACCGGGGAGCTGTTTTTT

cdr3_length: 16
clone_size: .
d_call: .
j_call: TRBJ2-7
v_call: TRBV2
cdr3_aa: CASSEAGQGDLYEQYF
cdr3_nt: TGTGCCAGCAGTGAAGCTGGGCAGGGAGACCTATACGAGCAGTACTTC

cdr3_length: 15
clone_size: .
d_call: TRBD2
j_call: TRBJ2-3
v_call: TRBV4-1
cdr3_aa: CASSTRLAGVDTQYF
cdr3_nt: TGCGCCAGCAGCACCAGACTAGCGGGAGTAGATACGCAGTATTTT

cdr3_length: 12
clone_size: .
d_call: .
j_call: TRBJ1-2
v_call: TRBV30
cdr3_aa: CAWSYGKEGYTF
cdr3_nt: TGTGCCTGGAGTTACGGAAAGGAGGGCTACACCTTC

cdr3_length: 11
clone_size: .
d_call: .
j_call: TRBJ2-7
v_call: TRBV5-6
cdr3_aa: CASSSGYEQYF
cdr3_nt: TGTGCCAGCAGCTCAGGCTACGAGCAGTACTTC

cdr3_length: 12
clone_size: few
d_call: .
j_call: TRBJ1-1
v_call: TRBV4-3
cdr3_aa: CASSQDGTEAFF
cdr3_nt: TGCGCCAGCAGCCAAGATGGTACTGAAGCTTTCTTT

cdr3_length: 17
clone_size: .
d_call: .
j_call: TRBJ1-2
v_call: TRBV4-1
cdr3_aa: CASSQDHSAGAGYGYTF
cdr3_nt: TGCGCCAGCAGCCAAGATCACTCGGCGGGGGCTGGCTATGGCTACACCTTC

cdr3_length: 13
clone_size: .
d_call: .
j_call: TRBJ2-7
v_call: TRBV27
cdr3_aa: CASSPGSLYEQYF
cdr3_nt: TGTGCCAGTTCCCCCGGGAGCCTCTACGAGCAGTACTTC

cdr3_length: 14
clone_size: .
d_call: .
j_call: TRBJ2-5
v_call: TRBV5-4
cdr3_aa: CASSQEGGLETQYF
cdr3_nt: TGTGCCAGCAGCCAAGAGGGTGGGCTGGAGACCCAGTACTTC

cdr3_length: 14
clone_size: .
d_call: .
j_call: TRBJ2-7
v_call: TRBV2
cdr3_aa: CASSEGPLSYEQYF
cdr3_nt: TGTGCCAGCAGTGAAGGTCCCCTCTCCTACGAGCAGTACTTC

cdr3_length: 13
clone_size: .
d_call: .
j_call: TRBJ1-1
v_call: TRBV27
cdr3_aa: CASSQGVWTEAFF
cdr3_nt: TGTGCCAGCAGTCAGGGTGTTTGGACTGAAGCTTTCTTT

cdr3_length: 14
clone_size: once
d_call: .
j_call: TRBJ2-3
v_call: TRBV9
cdr3_aa: CASSVSGSTDTQYF
cdr3_nt: TGTGCCAGCAGCGTTAGCGGTAGCACAGATACGCAGTATTTT

cdr3_length: 14
clone_size: .
d_call: .
j_call: TRBJ1-4
v_call: TRBV7-9
cdr3_aa: CASRITPSNEKLFF
cdr3_nt: TGTGCCAGCAGGATCACCCCCTCGAATGAAAAACTGTTTTTT

cdr3_length: 15
clone_size: .
d_call: .
j_call: TRBJ1-1
v_call: TRBV4-1
cdr3_aa: CASSPWTDAITEAFF
cdr3_nt: TGCGCCAGCAGCCCGTGGACAGACGCGATCACTGAAGCTTTCTTT

cdr3_length: 12
clone_size: .
d_call: .
j_call: TRBJ2-3
v_call: TRBV4-1
cdr3_aa: CASSGPSAFQYF
cdr3_nt: TGCGCCAGCAGCGGCCCCTCGGCGTTCCAGTATTTT

cdr3_length: 13
clone_size: .
d_call: TRBD1
j_call: TRBJ1-2
v_call: TRBV28
cdr3_aa: CASSPGTGYGYTF
cdr3_nt: TGTGCCAGCAGTCCCGGGACAGGGTATGGCTACACCTTC

cdr3_length: 14
clone_size: few
d_call: TRBD1
j_call: TRBJ1-1
v_call: TRBV25-1
cdr3_aa: CASSVRDSGVGAFF
cdr3_nt: TGTGCCAGCAGTGTACGGGACAGCGGTGTTGGAGCTTTCTTT

cdr3_length: 14
clone_size: .
d_call: TRBD2
j_call: TRBJ2-7
v_call: TRBV27
cdr3_aa: CASSGGLNSYEQYF
cdr3_nt: TGTGCCAGCAGCGGGGGACTAAACTCCTACGAGCAGTACTTC

cdr3_length: 13
clone_size: few
d_call: TRBD1
j_call: TRBJ1-2
v_call: TRBV27
cdr3_aa: CASSLSTGSGYTF
cdr3_nt: TGTGCCAGCAGTTTATCGACAGGGAGTGGCTACACCTTC

cdr3_length: 14
clone_size: .
d_call: .
j_call: TRBJ2-7
v_call: TRBV6-5
cdr3_aa: CASSRDKGYDEQYF
cdr3_nt: TGTGCCAGCAGCCGGGACAAAGGGTACGACGAGCAGTACTTC

cdr3_length: 13
clone_size: few
d_call: .
j_call: TRBJ1-5
v_call: TRBV19
cdr3_aa: CASSIEWYRPQHF
cdr3_nt: TGTGCCAGTAGTATAGAATGGTACAGGCCCCAGCATTTT

cdr3_length: 10
clone_size: few
d_call: .
j_call: TRBJ2-2
v_call: TRBV19
cdr3_aa: CASELGELFF
cdr3_nt: TGTGCCAGCGAACTCGGGGAGCTGTTTTTT

cdr3_length: 15
clone_size: .
d_call: TRBD2
j_call: TRBJ2-5
v_call: TRBV9
cdr3_aa: CASSASGGTQETQYF
cdr3_nt: TGTGCCAGCAGTGCATCGGGGGGGACGCAAGAGACCCAGTACTTC

cdr3_length: 16
clone_size: .
d_call: .
j_call: TRBJ2-1
v_call: TRBV6-1
cdr3_aa: CASSDTDFGSYNEQFF
cdr3_nt: TGTGCCAGCAGTGACACGGACTTCGGCTCCTACAATGAGCAGTTCTTC

cdr3_length: 15
clone_size: .
d_call: .
j_call: TRBJ1-3
v_call: TRBV4-1
cdr3_aa: CASSQDRESGNTIYF
cdr3_nt: TGCGCCAGCAGCCAAGATCGGGAGTCTGGAAACACCATATATTTT

cdr3_length: 13
clone_size: .
d_call: .
j_call: TRBJ2-2
v_call: TRBV27
cdr3_aa: CASSLLGSGELFF
cdr3_nt: TGTGCCAGCAGTTTATTGGGTTCCGGGGAGCTGTTTTTT

cdr3_length: 13
clone_size: few
d_call: .
j_call: TRBJ2-7
v_call: TRBV19
cdr3_aa: CASSTRGGGEQYF
cdr3_nt: TGTGCCAGTAGTACCAGAGGAGGCGGCGAGCAGTACTTC